This T cell receptor beta chain was found in a study of blood T cell repertoires in COVID-19. On the study more broadly: Collection of acute and convalescent COVID-19 samples took place in the United States, Italy and Spain.

In the original analysis: It was from reference gene primer amplification that nucleated cell counts were estimated. Assay used: immunoSEQ multiplex PCR; TCRdb lists only in-frame clones, some missing. Clonal size and the V and J genes are those of that table, whereas D and trimming came from the DNA. This table has approximately 230,000 clones, 65% to 90% appearing once. V lost 1 base and J 5 bases, leaving 8 bases between the germline ends. The CDR3 runs to 13 residues. Germline CDR1 SEHNR, CDR2 FQNEAQ (reference sequence). Participant-given clinical history determined each cohort assignment. Two consecutive negative NP/OP PCR tests, clearance, or resolved symptoms defined Cohort 3 recovery.

The clonotype was recovered from a man between 35 and 55 years old who had recovered from COVID-19. The chain joins TRBV7-9 to TRBJ1-1, with D possibly matching TRBD1 (6 bases). Sequenced: PBMCs or T cells enriched from blood (not recorded which). DNA of the CDR3: TGTGCCAGCAGCTTAGACAGGGTAACTGAAGCTTTCTTT. Translation: CASSLDRVTEAFF.